This record concerns one TCR beta chain sequence. Its antigen is not known. The record originates from a study of beta chain features in type 1 diabetes. In the study overall: No patient-donor differences in age, gender, total cells or subset yield.

With 5 bases clipped from V and 6 bases from J, the junction kept 12 bases outside the gene matches. CDR1 and CDR2 from the germline V gene are MDHEN and SYDVKM. The CDR3 length is 15 residues. Investigators reverse transcribed all isolated RNA, so they sequenced expressed TCRB transcripts. TCRdb keeps only in-frame clones here, not all; method: immunoSEQ multiplex PCR. The repertoire consists of about 360,000 clones, with roughly 13% occurring once and the leading ten covering around 0.0099%. General observations from the study: VDJ junctions from type 1 diabetes patients carried fewer insertions and larger deletions. Within each of all four CD4+ subsets, Type 1 diabetes patients had TCRB CDR3s that were moderately but significantly shorter.

The sequenced sample consisted of naive CD4+ T cells from blood. This TCR was sampled from a woman younger than 30 with type 1 diabetes. The V and J genes are TRBV28 and TRBJ1-2, with TRBD1 identical over 7 bases. Here the CDR3 reads CASSLLPDREHGYTF. In DNA form, the CDR3 reads TGTGCCAGCAGTCTACTGCCAGACAGGGAACATGGCTACACCTTC.